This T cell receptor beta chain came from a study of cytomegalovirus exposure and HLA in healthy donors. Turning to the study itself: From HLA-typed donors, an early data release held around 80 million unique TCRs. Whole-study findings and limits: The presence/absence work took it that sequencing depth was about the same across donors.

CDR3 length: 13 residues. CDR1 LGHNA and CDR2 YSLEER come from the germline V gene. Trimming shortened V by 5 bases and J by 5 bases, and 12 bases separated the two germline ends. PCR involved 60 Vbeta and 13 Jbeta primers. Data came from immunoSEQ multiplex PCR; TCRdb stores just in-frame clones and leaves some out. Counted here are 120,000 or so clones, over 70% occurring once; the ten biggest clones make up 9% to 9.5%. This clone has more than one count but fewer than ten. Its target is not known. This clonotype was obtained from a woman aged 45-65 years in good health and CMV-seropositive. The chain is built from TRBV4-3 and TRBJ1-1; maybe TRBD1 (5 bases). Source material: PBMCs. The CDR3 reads CASSAVGGTEAFF. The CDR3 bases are TGCGCCAGCAGCGCAGTTGGGGGGACTGAAGCTTTCTTT.